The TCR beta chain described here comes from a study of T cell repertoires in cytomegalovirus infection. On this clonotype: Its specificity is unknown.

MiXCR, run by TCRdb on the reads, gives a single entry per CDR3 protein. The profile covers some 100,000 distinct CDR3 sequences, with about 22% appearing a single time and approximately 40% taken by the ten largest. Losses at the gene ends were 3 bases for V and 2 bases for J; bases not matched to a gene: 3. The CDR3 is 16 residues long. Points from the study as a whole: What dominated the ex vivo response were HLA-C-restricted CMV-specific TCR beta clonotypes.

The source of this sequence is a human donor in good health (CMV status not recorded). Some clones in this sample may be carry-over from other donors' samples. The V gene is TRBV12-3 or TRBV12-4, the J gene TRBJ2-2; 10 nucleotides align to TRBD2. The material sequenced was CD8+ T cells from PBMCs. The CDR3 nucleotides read TGTGCCAGCAGTTTTAGCGGGAGGTCTAACACCGGGGAGCTGTTTTTT. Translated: CASSFSGRSNTGELFF.